This TCR beta chain stems from a study of T cells in Graves' hyperthyroidism and ophthalmopathy. Amplified TCR beta CDR3 regions derived from RNA transcripts. The TCR CDR3 was amplified in a first-round RT-PCR using the HTBI primer set. TCRdb reprocessed the multiplex PCR reads via MiXCR and lists one record per CDR3 protein. Altogether 450,000 to 600,000 distinct CDR3 sequences are present, about 20% being singletons, with the ten largest covering roughly 44%. The CDR3 consists of 14 residues. V lost 0 bases and J 8 bases, leaving 14 bases between the germline ends. Germline CDR1 is SGHRS and CDR2 is YFSETQ. This clonotype was seen a single time.

The sample taken for sequencing was blood. This receptor was obtained from a middle-aged man with Graves' ophthalmopathy. V and J are TRBV5-1 and TRBJ1-2, with D maybe TRBD1 (6 bases). CDR3 in DNA: TGCGCCAGCAGCTTGGGGACAGCCCTACCCGGCTACACCTTC. Translation: CASSLGTALPGYTF.